Listed below are T cell receptor beta chains from one sample, sequenced in a study of shared clonotypes between healthy human individuals. Measured with immunoSEQ multiplex PCR; TCRdb has only the in-frame clones, and not every one. The sample carries some 580,000 clones, 95% to 98% recorded once. Specimen: naive CD8+ T cells sorted from blood. All receptors come from a man younger than 45 in good health. Both conserved end residues are part of each CDR3. Each record gives: CDR3 protein, CDR3 DNA, clone size, J gene, V gene, D gene. A D gene is named only where the DNA matches it firmly. The size entry is marked missing in some rows and otherwise reads once, few, many or a size class.

CDR3aa: CASRPTGTGEYEQYF; CDR3nt: TGTGCCAGCAGACCAACCGGGACAGGAGAGTACGAGCAGTACTTC; abundance: .; j_gene: TRBJ2-7; v_gene: TRBV5-6; d_gene: TRBD1
CDR3aa: CARSPDRDNQPQHF; CDR3nt: TGTGCCAGAAGCCCGGACAGAGACAATCAGCCCCAGCATTTT; abundance: .; j_gene: TRBJ1-5; v_gene: TRBV5-3; d_gene: .
CDR3aa: CASSPGTVSYNEQFF; CDR3nt: TGTGCCAGCAGCCCGGGGACGGTCTCCTACAATGAGCAGTTCTTC; abundance: .; j_gene: TRBJ2-1; v_gene: TRBV9; d_gene: .
CDR3aa: CASSLVGYSGNTIYF; CDR3nt: TGTGCCAGCAGCTTAGTGGGTTACTCTGGAAACACCATATATTTT; abundance: .; j_gene: TRBJ1-3; v_gene: TRBV7-2; d_gene: .
CDR3aa: CASSSAGTTNYGYTF; CDR3nt: TGTGCCAGCAGCTCGGCCGGGACAACTAACTATGGCTACACCTTC; abundance: .; j_gene: TRBJ1-2; v_gene: TRBV5-5; d_gene: .
CDR3aa: CASSEGQGGNERANVLTF; CDR3nt: TGTGCCAGCAGTGAAGGGCAGGGGGGAAACGAAAGGGCCAACGTCCTGACTTTC; abundance: .; j_gene: TRBJ2-6; v_gene: TRBV2; d_gene: .
CDR3aa: CASRLGTASGEQFF; CDR3nt: TGCGCCAGCCGACTGGGGACGGCGTCCGGTGAGCAGTTCTTC; abundance: .; j_gene: TRBJ2-1; v_gene: TRBV5-1; d_gene: .
CDR3aa: CASAPSVTSASSYEQYF; CDR3nt: TGTGCTAGTGCCCCCTCCGTTACTAGCGCCAGCTCCTACGAGCAGTACTTC; abundance: .; j_gene: TRBJ2-7; v_gene: TRBV12-5; d_gene: TRBD2
CDR3aa: CASSVGLAGAGGNTGELFF; CDR3nt: TGTGCCAGCAGCGTAGGACTAGCGGGAGCGGGGGGGAACACCGGGGAGCTGTTTTTT; abundance: .; j_gene: TRBJ2-2; v_gene: TRBV9; d_gene: TRBD2
CDR3aa: CASKDTEGETQYF; CDR3nt: TGTGCCAGCAAAGATACCGAGGGAGAGACCCAGTACTTC; abundance: .; j_gene: TRBJ2-5; v_gene: TRBV7-9; d_gene: .
CDR3aa: CASSYSMGGTYGYTF; CDR3nt: TGTGCCAGCAGTTACTCGATGGGGGGCACCTATGGCTACACCTTC; abundance: .; j_gene: TRBJ1-2; v_gene: TRBV6-6; d_gene: .
CDR3aa: CASSRDSFYGYTF; CDR3nt: TGTGCCAGCAGTCGGGACAGCTTCTATGGCTACACCTTC; abundance: .; j_gene: TRBJ1-2; v_gene: TRBV27; d_gene: TRBD1
CDR3aa: CASSLEREGPEQYF; CDR3nt: TGTGCCAGCAGCTTAGAGCGGGAGGGCCCCGAGCAGTACTTC; abundance: .; j_gene: TRBJ2-7; v_gene: TRBV13; d_gene: TRBD2
CDR3aa: CASSWDTHEQYF; CDR3nt: TGTGCCAGCAGCTGGGACACCCACGAGCAGTACTTC; abundance: .; j_gene: TRBJ2-7; v_gene: TRBV7-8; d_gene: .
CDR3aa: CASNFLAGPFNEQYF; CDR3nt: TGTGCCAGCAACTTCCTAGCGGGACCTTTTAACGAGCAGTACTTC; abundance: .; j_gene: TRBJ2-7; v_gene: TRBV7-9; d_gene: TRBD2
CDR3aa: CASRITSGSSYEQYF; CDR3nt: TGTGCCAGCAGAATAACTAGCGGGAGTTCCTACGAGCAGTACTTC; abundance: .; j_gene: TRBJ2-7; v_gene: TRBV7-2; d_gene: TRBD2
CDR3aa: CASSHVTEGSYEQYF; CDR3nt: TGCGCCAGCAGCCACGTTACGGAGGGTTCCTACGAGCAGTACTTC; abundance: .; j_gene: TRBJ2-7; v_gene: TRBV4-1; d_gene: .
CDR3aa: CASSSRYEQYF; CDR3nt: TGTGCCAGCAGTTCGAGATACGAGCAGTACTTC; abundance: .; j_gene: TRBJ2-7; v_gene: TRBV27; d_gene: .
CDR3aa: CASSLGDSGRAGETQYF; CDR3nt: TGTGCCAGCAGCCTTGGGGATAGCGGGAGGGCCGGAGAGACCCAGTACTTC; abundance: .; j_gene: TRBJ2-5; v_gene: TRBV7-9; d_gene: TRBD2
CDR3aa: CATTLPGPSGNYNEQFF; CDR3nt: TGTGCCACCACTCTCCCGGGGCCAAGCGGGAACTACAATGAGCAGTTCTTC; abundance: .; j_gene: TRBJ2-1; v_gene: TRBV7-9; d_gene: TRBD2
CDR3aa: CASSNPPRGPSGNTIYF; CDR3nt: TGTGCCAGCAGCAATCCCCCCAGGGGCCCCTCTGGAAACACCATATATTTT; abundance: .; j_gene: TRBJ1-3; v_gene: TRBV21-1; d_gene: .
CDR3aa: CASSVDRGGTEAFF; CDR3nt: TGTGCCAGCAGCGTAGACCGAGGGGGCACTGAAGCTTTCTTT; abundance: .; j_gene: TRBJ1-1; v_gene: TRBV9; d_gene: .
CDR3aa: CASSGGGGPSYEQYF; CDR3nt: TGTGCCAGCAGTGGTGGCGGGGGGCCCTCTTACGAGCAGTACTTC; abundance: .; j_gene: TRBJ2-7; v_gene: TRBV6-6; d_gene: TRBD2
CDR3aa: CAISENSGTGSYNEQFF; CDR3nt: TGTGCCATCAGTGAGAACTCCGGGACTGGCTCCTACAATGAGCAGTTCTTC; abundance: .; j_gene: TRBJ2-1; v_gene: TRBV10-3; d_gene: .
CDR3aa: CASSFRANNEQFF; CDR3nt: TGTGCCAGCAGCTTTAGAGCAAACAATGAGCAGTTCTTC; abundance: .; j_gene: TRBJ2-1; v_gene: TRBV7-6; d_gene: .
CDR3aa: CATSKDRATYEQYF; CDR3nt: TGTGCCACCAGCAAAGACAGGGCCACCTACGAGCAGTACTTC; abundance: .; j_gene: TRBJ2-7; v_gene: TRBV15; d_gene: TRBD1
CDR3aa: CASRSGTPVDEQFF; CDR3nt: TGTGCCAGCAGGTCCGGGACTCCCGTCGATGAGCAGTTCTTC; abundance: .; j_gene: TRBJ2-1; v_gene: TRBV7-9; d_gene: .
CDR3aa: CASSLSGGRGNEQFF; CDR3nt: TGTGCCAGCAGCTTAAGCGGCGGGAGAGGTAATGAGCAGTTCTTC; abundance: .; j_gene: TRBJ2-1; v_gene: TRBV7-2; d_gene: TRBD2
CDR3aa: CASSLVTSGYNEQFF; CDR3nt: TGTGCCAGCAGCTTAGTCACTAGCGGGTACAATGAGCAGTTCTTC; abundance: once; j_gene: TRBJ2-1; v_gene: TRBV7-6; d_gene: TRBD2
CDR3aa: CASSSSAGHLSYEQYF; CDR3nt: TGTGCCAGCAGTTCCTCAGCGGGACATTTATCCTACGAGCAGTACTTC; abundance: .; j_gene: TRBJ2-7; v_gene: TRBV27; d_gene: .